Listed here is a single T cell receptor (beta chain). The CDR3 is made up of 13 amino acids. V shed 5 bases and J shed 5 bases, with 10 bases lying between them. Germline V gene sequence: CDR1 MNHNS, CDR2 SASEGT. This entry belongs to a study of cytomegalovirus exposure and HLA in healthy donors. Study context: An earlier analysis found 117 million unique TCR beta sequences from around 180 million T cells.

60 Vbeta and 13 Jbeta primers were used in PCR. TCRdb's table, derived via immunoSEQ multiplex PCR, lists solely in-frame clones and lacks some. The data contain some 89,000 clones, more than 80% of them seen just once; the ten biggest clones take up 1.9%. V usage is TRBV6-1 and J usage is TRBJ1-5; D gene uncertain. The sample was PBMCs. This clonotype originated in a woman younger than 45 in good health and CMV-seronegative. The CDR3 sequence: CASSNEPDQPQHF. The CDR3 DNA follows: TGTGCCAGCAGTAATGAACCAGATCAGCCCCAGCATTTT.